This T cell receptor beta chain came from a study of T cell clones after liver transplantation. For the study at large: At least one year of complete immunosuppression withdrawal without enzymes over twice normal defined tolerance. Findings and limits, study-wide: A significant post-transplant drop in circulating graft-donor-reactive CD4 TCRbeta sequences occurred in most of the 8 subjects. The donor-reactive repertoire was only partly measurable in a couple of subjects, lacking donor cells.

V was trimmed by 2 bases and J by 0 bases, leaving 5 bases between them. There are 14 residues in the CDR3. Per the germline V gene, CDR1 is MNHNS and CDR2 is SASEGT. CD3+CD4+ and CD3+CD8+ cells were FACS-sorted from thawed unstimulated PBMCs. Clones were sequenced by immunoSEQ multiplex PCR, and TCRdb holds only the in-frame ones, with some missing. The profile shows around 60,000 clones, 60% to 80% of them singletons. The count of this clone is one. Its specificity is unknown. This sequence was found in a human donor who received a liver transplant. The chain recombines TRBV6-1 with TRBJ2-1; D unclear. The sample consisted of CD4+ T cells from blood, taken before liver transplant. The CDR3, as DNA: TGTGCCAGCAGTGAACTTAGCTCCTACAATGAGCAGTTCTTC. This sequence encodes CASSELSSYNEQFF.